This TCR beta chain was recovered during a study of CXCR3-negative and CXCR3-positive naive CD8 T cells. Study-level points and caveats: More hydrophobic TRB CDR3s occurred in CXCR3-positive than in CXCR3-negative naive cells.

The libraries of TRB cDNA were prepared using 5' RACE with UMI labels. From the 5' RACE reads, TCRdb lists one entry per CDR3 protein and no DNA. This table lists tens of thousands of distinct CDR3 sequences. Germline lookup yields CDR1 DFQATT and CDR2 SNEGSKA (reference sequence). This CDR3 contains 12 residues. Regarding this clonotype: Antigen unknown.

V and J are TRBV20-1 and TRBJ2-1; TCRdb outputs TRBD2, but without DNA this stays unchecked. Sequenced material: naive CXCR3+ CD8+ T cells from blood. The sample's subset: CD45RO-CCR7+CD27+CD95- naive CD8+ T cells expressing CXCR3 (TNR3+). The origin of this receptor is a human donor in good health. Some clones in this sample may be carry-over from other donors' samples. The CDR3 here is CSARQRDNEQFF.